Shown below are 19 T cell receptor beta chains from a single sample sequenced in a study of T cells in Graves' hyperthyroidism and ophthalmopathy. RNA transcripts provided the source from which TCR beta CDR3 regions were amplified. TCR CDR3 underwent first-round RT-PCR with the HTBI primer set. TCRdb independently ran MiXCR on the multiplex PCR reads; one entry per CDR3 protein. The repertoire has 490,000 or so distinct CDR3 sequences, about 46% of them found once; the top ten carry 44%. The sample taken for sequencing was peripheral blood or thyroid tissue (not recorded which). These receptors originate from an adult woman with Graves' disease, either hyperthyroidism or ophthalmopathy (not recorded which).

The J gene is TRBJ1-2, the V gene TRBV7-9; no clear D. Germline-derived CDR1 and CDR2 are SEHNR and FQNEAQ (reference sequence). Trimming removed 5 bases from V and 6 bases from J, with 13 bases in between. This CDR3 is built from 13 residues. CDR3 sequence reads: CASSPTDIDGYTF. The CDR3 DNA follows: TGTGCCAGCAGCCCAACTGATATCGATGGCTACACCTTC.

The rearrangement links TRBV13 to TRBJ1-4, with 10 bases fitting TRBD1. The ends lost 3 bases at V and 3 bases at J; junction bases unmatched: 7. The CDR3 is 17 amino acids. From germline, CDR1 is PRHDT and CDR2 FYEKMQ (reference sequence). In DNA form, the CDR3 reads TGTGCCAGCAGCTTCTCGACAGGGGGCCTGGCTAATGAAAAACTGTTTTTT. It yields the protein CASSFSTGGLANEKLFF.

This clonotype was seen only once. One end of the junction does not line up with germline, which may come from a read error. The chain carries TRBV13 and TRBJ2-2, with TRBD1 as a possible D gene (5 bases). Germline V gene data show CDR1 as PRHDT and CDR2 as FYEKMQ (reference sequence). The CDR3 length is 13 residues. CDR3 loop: CAGSSRVTGELFF. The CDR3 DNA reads TGTGCCGGCAGCTCCAGGGTTACCGGGGAGCTGTTTTTT.

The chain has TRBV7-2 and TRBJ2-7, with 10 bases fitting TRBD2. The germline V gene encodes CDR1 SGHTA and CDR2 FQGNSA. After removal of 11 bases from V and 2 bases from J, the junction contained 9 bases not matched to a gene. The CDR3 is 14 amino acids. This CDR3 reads CAGTLAGGAYEQYF. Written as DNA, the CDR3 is TGTGCCGGCACCTTAGCGGGAGGCGCCTACGAGCAGTACTTC.

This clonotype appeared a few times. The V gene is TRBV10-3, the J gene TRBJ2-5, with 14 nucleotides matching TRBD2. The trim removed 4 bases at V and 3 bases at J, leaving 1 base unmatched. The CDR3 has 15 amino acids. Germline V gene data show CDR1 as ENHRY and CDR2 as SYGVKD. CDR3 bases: TGTGCCATCAGTGGGGGACTAGCGGGAGAAGAGACCCAGTACTTC. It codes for CAISGGLAGEETQYF.

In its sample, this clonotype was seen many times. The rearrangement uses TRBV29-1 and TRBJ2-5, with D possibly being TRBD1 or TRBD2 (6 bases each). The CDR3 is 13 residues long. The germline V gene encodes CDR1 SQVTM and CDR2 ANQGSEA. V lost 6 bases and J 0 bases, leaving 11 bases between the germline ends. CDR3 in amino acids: CSVTGTDQETQYF. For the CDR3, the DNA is TGCAGCGTAACAGGGACTGACCAAGAGACCCAGTACTTC.

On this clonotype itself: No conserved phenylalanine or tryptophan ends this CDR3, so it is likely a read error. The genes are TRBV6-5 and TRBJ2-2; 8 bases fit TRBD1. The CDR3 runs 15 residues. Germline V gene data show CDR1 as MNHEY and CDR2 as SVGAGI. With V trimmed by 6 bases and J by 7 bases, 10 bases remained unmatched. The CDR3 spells CASSPSGGRGGELFL. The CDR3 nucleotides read TGTGCCAGCAGCCCTTCAGGGGGCCGTGGCGGGGAGCTGTTTCTT.

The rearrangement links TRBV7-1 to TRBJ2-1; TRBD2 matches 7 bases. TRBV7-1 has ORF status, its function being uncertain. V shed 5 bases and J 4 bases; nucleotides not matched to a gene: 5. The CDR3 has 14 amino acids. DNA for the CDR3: TGTGCCAGCAGCACATACGGGGGGTACAATGAGCAGTTCTTC. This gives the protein CASSTYGGYNEQFF.

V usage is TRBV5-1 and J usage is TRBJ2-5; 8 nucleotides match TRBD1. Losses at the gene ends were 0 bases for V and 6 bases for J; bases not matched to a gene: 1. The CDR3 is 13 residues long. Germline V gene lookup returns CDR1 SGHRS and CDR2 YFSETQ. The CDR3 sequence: CASSLARGQTQYF. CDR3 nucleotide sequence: TGCGCCAGCAGCTTGGCCAGGGGGCAGACCCAGTACTTC.

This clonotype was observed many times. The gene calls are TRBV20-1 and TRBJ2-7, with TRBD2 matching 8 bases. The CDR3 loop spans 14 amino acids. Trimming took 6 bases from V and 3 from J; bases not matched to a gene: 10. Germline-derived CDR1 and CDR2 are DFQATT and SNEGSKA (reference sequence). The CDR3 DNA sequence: TGCAGTGCCGCACGAGCGGGAGTCCTCTACGAGCAGTACTTC. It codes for CSAARAGVLYEQYF.

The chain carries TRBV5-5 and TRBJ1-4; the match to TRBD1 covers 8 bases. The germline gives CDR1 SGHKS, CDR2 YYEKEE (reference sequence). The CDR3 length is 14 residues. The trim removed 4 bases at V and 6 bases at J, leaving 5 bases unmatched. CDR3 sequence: CASSKTGVDEKLFF. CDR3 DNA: TGTGCCAGCAGCAAGACAGGGGTCGATGAAAAACTGTTTTTT.

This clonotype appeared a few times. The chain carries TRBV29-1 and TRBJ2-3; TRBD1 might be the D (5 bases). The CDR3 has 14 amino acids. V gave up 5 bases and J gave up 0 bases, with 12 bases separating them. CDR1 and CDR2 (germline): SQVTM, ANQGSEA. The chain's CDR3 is CSVKGAPSTDTQYF. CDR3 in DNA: TGCAGCGTTAAAGGGGCGCCTAGCACAGATACGCAGTATTTT.

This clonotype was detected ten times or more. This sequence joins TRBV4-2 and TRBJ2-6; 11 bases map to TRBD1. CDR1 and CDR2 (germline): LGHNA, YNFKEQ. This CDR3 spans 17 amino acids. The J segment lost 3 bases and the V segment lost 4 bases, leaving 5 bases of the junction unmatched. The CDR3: CASSPRTGGGGANVLTF. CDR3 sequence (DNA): TGTGCCAGCAGCCCAAGGACAGGGGGCGGTGGGGCCAACGTCCTGACTTTC.

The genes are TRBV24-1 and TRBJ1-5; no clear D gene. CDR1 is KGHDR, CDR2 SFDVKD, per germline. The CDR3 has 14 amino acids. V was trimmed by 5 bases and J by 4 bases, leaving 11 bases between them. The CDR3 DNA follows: TGTGCCACCAGTGTGTCGGGCCAAAATCAGCCCCAGCATTTT. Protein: CATSVSGQNQPQHF.

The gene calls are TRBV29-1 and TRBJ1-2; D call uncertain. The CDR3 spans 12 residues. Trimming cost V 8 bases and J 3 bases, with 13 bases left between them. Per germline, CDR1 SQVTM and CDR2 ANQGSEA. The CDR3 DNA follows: TGCAGCAGTTTACCTCCGGACTATGGCTACACCTTC. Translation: CSSLPPDYGYTF.

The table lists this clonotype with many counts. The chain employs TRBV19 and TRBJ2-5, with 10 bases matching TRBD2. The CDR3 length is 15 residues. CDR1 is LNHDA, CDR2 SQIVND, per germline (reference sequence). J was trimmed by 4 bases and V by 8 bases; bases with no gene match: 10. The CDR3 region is CASSPSGRAGETQYF. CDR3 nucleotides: TGTGCCAGTTCCCCGAGCGGGAGGGCCGGAGAGACCCAGTACTTC.

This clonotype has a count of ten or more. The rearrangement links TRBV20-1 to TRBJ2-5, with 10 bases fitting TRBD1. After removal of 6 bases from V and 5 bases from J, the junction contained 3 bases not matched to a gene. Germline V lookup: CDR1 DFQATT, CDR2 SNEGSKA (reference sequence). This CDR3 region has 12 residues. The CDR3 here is CSASDRGETQYF. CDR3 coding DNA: TGCAGTGCCTCGGACAGGGGGGAGACCCAGTACTTC.

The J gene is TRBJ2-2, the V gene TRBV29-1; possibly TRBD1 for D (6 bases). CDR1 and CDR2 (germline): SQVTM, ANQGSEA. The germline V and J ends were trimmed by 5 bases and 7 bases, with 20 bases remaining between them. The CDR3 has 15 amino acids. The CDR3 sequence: CSVPQAGTIGGELFF. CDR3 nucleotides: TGCAGCGTTCCCCAGGCAGGGACAATTGGCGGGGAGCTGTTTTTT.

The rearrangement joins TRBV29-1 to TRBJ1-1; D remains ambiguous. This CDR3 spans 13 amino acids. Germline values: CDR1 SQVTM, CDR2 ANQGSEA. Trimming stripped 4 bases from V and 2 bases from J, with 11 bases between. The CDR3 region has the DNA TGCAGCGTTGTTGGTGGGTTTAACACTGAAGCTTTCTTT. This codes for CSVVGGFNTEAFF.